This TCR beta chain came from a study of response to subunit inactivated influenza vaccine. TCRdb reanalysed the RT-PCR reads using MiXCR and keeps one entry per CDR3 protein. The data contain approximately 700,000 distinct CDR3 sequences, about 14% of them singletons. Regarding the study as a whole: Seasonal influenza vaccination, on each occasion, was suggested by the authors to recruit few new T cells.

For this clonotype: The antigen is undetermined.

The CDR3 has 15 residues. V lost 3 bases and J lost 0, with 12 bases in between. Germline V gene lookup returns CDR1 DFQATT and CDR2 SNEGSKA (reference sequence). The sample in question was PBMCs from blood, obtained approximately 15 days before vaccination. The V gene is TRBV20-1, the J gene TRBJ2-4, with no clear D. This receptor was taken from a man aged 50 to 59 who received an inactivated influenza vaccine. This CDR3 is CSASPTYGAKNIQYF. Written as DNA, the CDR3 is TGCAGTGCTAGTCCTACGTACGGAGCCAAAAACATTCAGTACTTC.